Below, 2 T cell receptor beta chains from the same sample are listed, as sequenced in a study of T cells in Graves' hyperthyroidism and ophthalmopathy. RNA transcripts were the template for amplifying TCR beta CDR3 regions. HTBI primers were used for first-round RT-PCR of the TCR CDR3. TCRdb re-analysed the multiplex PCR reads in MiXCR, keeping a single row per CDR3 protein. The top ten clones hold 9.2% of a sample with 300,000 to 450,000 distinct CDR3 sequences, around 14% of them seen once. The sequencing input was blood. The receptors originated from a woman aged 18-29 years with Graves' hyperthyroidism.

The CDR3 DNA follows: TGTGCCAGCAGTCCGAGTCCAGCGGGACAAAGGGTTTCTGAGCAGTACTTC. Translation: CASSPSPAGQRVSEQYF. The gene calls are TRBV27 and TRBJ2-7; perhaps TRBD2 as D (7 bases). V lost 5 bases and J lost 7, with 27 bases in between. The CDR3 sequence is 17 residues long. Germline CDR1 reads MNHEY; CDR2 reads SMNVEV (reference sequence).

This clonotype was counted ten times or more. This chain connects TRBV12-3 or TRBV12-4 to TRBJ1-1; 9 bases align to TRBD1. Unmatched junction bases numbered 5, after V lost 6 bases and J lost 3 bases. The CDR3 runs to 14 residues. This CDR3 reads CASRPTGGDTEAFF. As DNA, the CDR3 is TGTGCCAGCAGACCTACAGGGGGCGACACTGAAGCTTTCTTT.